These T cell receptor beta chains were read from a single sample in a study of OX40 agonist ivuxolimab in advanced cancers. Generated by immunoSEQ multiplex PCR, the TCRdb table keeps only in-frame clones and is missing some. The repertoire has roughly 80,000 clones, 75% to 90% of them found once; the top ten carry approximately 0.4%. The sample here was CD4+ or CD8+ T cells sorted from blood, taken in a trial of the OX40 agonist ivuxolimab. These receptor sequences come from an adult with an advanced solid tumor such as melanoma, head and neck, liver or kidney cancer. Each CDR3 is given with its conserved first and last residue.

V gene	CDR3 protein
TRBV28	CASSVSNQPQHF
TRBV7-6	CASSLGLGRLAAPPSYNEQFF
TRBV7-2	CASSFFLGFSVPGANVLTF
TRBV5-1	CASSLGGTGLNEQFF
TRBV11-2	CASSLDSVGRPSYEQYF
TRBV5-1	CASTLEIRLNEQFF
TRBV4-3	CASSQELAPTYGYTF
TRBV6-1	CASSEARFTGPGEKLFF
TRBV12-5	CASGLVRGGGPQISEQFF
TRBV5-8	CASTRGGVYF
TRBV2	CASSEAQALNYGYTF
TRBV27	CASSRAGATDTQYF
TRBV15	CATSRTGGNRNIQYF
TRBV4-3	CASSQDPSGAGGTGELFF
TRBV18	CASSPSLDRTSYEQYF
TRBV7-2	CASSPNAEAFF
TRBV27	CASSPDRVLLNQPQHF
TRBV9	CASSVDGPNTEAFF
TRBV27	CASRARMNTEAFF
TRBV7-2	CASSARQTQYF
TRBV5-1	CASRFDTDTQYF
TRBV2	CASSEELRNTGELFF
TRBV25-1	CASSLRTKTAETQYF
TRBV11-3	CASSRGPANYGYTF
TRBV6-5	CASSYRGSPEDEQFF
TRBV10-1	CASSEGSYNSPLHF
TRBV15	CATSTIGRGNNEKLFF
TRBV7-9	CASSVTGANYGYTF